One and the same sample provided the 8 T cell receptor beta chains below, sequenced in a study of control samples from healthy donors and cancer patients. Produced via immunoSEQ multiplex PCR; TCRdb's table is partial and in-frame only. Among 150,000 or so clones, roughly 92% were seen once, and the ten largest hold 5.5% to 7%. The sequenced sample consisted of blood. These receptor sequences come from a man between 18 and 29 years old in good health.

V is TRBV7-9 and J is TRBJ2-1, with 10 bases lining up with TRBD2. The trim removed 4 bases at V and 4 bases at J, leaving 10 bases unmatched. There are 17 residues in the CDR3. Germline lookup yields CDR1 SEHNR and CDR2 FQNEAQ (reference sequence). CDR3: CASSSIGLAGVYNEQFF. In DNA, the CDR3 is TGTGCCAGCAGCTCAATCGGCCTAGCGGGGGTTTACAATGAGCAGTTCTTC.

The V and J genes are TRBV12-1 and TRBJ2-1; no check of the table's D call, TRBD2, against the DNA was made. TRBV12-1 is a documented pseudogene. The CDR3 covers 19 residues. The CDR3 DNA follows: TGTGCCAGCAGCCCCCACGCGACTAGCGGGGTAAGCTCCTACAATGAGCAGTTCTTC. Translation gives CASSPHATSGVSSYNEQFF.

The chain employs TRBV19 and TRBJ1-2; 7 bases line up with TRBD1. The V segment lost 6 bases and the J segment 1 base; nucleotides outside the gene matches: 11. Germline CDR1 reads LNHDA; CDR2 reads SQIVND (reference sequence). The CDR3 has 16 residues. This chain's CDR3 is CASRNAGQSYNYGYTF. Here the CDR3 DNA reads TGTGCCAGTAGAAACGCGGGACAGTCATATAACTATGGCTACACCTTC.

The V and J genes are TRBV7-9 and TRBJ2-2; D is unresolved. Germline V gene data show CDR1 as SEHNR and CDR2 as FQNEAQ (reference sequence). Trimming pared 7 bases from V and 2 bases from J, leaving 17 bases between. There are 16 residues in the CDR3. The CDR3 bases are TGTGCCAGCACCAAGAAGGGTACAGCCAACACCGGGGAGCTGTTTTTT. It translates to CASTKKGTANTGELFF.

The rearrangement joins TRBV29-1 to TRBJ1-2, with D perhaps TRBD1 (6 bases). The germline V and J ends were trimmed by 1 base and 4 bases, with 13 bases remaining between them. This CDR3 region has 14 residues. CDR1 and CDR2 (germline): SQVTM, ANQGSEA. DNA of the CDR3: TGCAGCGTTGAAGTGTTAGGGGGACTCTATGGCTACACCTTC. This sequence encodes CSVEVLGGLYGYTF.

The CDR3 reads CASSKGWRAEQYF. As DNA, the CDR3 is TGTGCCAGCAGCAAGGGTTGGCGGGCCGAGCAGTACTTC. The chain recombines TRBV5-4 with TRBJ2-7, with D possibly TRBD2 on 5 matching bases. CDR1 is SGHNT, CDR2 YYREEE, per germline (reference sequence). The CDR3 runs 13 residues. Trimming pared 4 bases from V and 6 bases from J, leaving 14 bases between.

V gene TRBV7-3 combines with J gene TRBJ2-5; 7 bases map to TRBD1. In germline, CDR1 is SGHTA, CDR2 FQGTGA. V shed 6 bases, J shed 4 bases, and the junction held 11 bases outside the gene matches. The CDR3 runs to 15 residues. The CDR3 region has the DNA TGTGCCAGCAGTTTGGGGCAGGGGGAAGGAGAGACCCAGTACTTC. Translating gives CASSLGQGEGETQYF.

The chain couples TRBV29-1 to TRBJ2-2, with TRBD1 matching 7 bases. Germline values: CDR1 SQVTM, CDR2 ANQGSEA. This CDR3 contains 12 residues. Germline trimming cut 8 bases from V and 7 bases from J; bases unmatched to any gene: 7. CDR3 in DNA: TGCAGCACACAGGGGTGGAGCGGGGAGCTGTTTTTT. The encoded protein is CSTQGWSGELFF.